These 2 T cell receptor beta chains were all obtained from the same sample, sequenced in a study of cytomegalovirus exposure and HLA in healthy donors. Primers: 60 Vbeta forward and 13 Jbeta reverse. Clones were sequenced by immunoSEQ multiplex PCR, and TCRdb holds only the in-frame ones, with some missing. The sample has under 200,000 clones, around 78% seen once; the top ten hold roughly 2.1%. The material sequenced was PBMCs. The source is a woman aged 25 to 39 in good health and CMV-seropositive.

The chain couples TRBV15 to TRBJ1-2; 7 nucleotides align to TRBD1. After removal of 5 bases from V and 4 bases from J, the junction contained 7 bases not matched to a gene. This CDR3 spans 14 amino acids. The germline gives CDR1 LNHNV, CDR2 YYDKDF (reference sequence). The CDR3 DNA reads TGTGCCACCAGCCGTACCAGGGGGGCCTATGGCTACACCTTC. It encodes CATSRTRGAYGYTF. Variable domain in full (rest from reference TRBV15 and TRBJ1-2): DAMVIQNPRYQVTQFGKPVTLSCSQTLNHNVMYWYQQKSSQAPKLLFHYYDKDFNNEADTPDNFQSRRPNTSFCFLDIRSPGLGDTAMYLCATSRTRGAYGYTFGSGTRLTVV.

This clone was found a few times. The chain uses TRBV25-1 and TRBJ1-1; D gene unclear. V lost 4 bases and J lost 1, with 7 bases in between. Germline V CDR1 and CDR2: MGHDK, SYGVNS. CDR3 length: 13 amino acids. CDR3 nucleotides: TGTGCCAGCAGTGTAAAGCCGAACACTGAAGCTTTCTTT. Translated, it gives CASSVKPNTEAFF.